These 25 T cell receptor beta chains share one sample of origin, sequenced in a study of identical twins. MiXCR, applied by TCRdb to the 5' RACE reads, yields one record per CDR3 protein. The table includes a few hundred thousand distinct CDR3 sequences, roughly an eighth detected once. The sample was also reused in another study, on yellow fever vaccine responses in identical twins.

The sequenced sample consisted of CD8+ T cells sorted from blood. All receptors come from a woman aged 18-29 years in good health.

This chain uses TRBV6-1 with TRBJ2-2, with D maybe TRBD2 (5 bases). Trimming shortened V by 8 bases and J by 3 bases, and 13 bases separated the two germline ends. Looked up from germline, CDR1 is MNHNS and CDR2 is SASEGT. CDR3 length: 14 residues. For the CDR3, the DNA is TGTGCCAGCCGCCCGGGGTCGCACACCGGGGAGCTGTTTTTT. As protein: CASRPGSHTGELFF.

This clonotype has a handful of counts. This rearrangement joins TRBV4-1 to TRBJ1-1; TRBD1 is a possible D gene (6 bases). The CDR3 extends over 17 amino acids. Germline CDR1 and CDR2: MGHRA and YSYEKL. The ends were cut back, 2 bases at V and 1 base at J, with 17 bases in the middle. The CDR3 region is CASSQRVPGQRNTEAFF. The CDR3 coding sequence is TGCGCCAGCAGCCAACGAGTACCGGGACAAAGGAACACTGAAGCTTTCTTT.

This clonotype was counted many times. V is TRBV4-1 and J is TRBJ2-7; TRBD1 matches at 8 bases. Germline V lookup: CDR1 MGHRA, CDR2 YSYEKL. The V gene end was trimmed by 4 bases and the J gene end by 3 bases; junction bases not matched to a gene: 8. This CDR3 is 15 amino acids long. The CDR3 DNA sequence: TGCGCCAGCAGCCTTTTCCCCGGACAGGGCTACGAGCAGTACTTC. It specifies CASSLFPGQGYEQYF.

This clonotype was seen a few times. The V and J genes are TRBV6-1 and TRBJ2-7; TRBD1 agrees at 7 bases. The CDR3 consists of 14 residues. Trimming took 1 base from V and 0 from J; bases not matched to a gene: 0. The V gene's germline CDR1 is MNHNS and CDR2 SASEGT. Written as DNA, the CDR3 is TGTGCCAGCAGTGAAGGGGACAGCTCCTACGAGCAGTACTTC. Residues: CASSEGDSSYEQYF.

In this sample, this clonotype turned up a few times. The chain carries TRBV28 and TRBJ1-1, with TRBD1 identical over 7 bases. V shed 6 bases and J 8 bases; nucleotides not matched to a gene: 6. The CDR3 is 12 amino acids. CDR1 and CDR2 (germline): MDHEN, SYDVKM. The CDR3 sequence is CASRGGTEEAFF. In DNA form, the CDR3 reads TGTGCCAGCAGGGGAGGGACAGAAGAAGCTTTCTTT.

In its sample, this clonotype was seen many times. Here the CDR3 DNA reads TGCGCCAGCAGCTTGGCGGGGGAGTGGGAAGATACGCAGTATTTT. It translates to CASSLAGEWEDTQYF. This chain joins TRBV5-1 and TRBJ2-3; D is perhaps TRBD2 (6 bases). This CDR3 comprises 15 residues. Germline assignment: CDR1 SGHRS and CDR2 YFSETQ. The V gene lost 0 bases and the J gene lost 5 bases, with 13 bases spanning the gap.

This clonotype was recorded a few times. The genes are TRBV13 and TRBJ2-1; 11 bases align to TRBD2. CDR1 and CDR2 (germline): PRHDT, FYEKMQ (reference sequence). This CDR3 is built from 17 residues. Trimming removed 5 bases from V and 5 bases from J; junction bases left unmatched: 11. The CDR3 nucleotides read TGTGCCAGCAGCCTCCGACTAGCGGGGCGTACTAACAATGAGCAGTTCTTC. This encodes CASSLRLAGRTNNEQFF.

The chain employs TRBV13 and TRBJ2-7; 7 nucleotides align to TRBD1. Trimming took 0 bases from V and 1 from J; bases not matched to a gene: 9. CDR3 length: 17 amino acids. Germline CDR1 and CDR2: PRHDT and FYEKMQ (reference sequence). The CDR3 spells CASSLGLMWDSSYEQYF. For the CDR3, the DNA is TGTGCCAGCAGCTTAGGCCTAATGTGGGACAGTTCCTACGAGCAGTACTTC.

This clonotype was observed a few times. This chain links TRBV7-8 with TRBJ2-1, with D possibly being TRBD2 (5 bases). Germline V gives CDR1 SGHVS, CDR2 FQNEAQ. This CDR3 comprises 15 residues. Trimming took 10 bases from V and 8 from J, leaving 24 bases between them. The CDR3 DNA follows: TGTGCCACCAGTCCTAGCAGGAAAGTACAATATGAGCAGTTCTTC. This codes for CATSPSRKVQYEQFF. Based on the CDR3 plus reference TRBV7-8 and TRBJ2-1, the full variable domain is GAGVSQSPRYKVAKRGQDVALRCDPISGHVSLFWYQQALGQGPEFLTYFQNEAQLDKSGLPSDRFFAERPEGSVSTLKIQRTQQEDSAVYLCATSPSRKVQYEQFFGPGTRLTVL.

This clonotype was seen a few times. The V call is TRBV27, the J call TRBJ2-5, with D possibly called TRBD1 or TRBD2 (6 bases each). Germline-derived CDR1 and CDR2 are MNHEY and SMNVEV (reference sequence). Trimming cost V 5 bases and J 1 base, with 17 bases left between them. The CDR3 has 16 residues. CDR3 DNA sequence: TGTGCCAGCAGTAATAACCCGGGGGCCTCCCAAGAGACCCAGTACTTC. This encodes CASSNNPGASQETQYF.

As DNA, the CDR3 is TGTGCCAGCAGCCAAAGTGGAGGGACTAGCTACACAGATACGCAGTATTTT. It yields the protein CASSQSGGTSYTDTQYF. The gene calls are TRBV3-1 and TRBJ2-3; TRBD2 matches 9 bases. Germline lookup yields CDR1 LGHDT and CDR2 YNNKEL (reference sequence). V lost 2 bases, J lost 2 bases, and 8 bases stayed unmatched. This CDR3 has 17 residues.

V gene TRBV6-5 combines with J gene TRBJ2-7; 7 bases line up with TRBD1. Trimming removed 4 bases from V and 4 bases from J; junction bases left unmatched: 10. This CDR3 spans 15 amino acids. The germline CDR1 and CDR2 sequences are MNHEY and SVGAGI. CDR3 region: CASSSDRVARYEQYV. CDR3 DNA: TGTGCCAGCAGTTCCGACAGGGTGGCCCGGTACGAGCAGTACGTC.

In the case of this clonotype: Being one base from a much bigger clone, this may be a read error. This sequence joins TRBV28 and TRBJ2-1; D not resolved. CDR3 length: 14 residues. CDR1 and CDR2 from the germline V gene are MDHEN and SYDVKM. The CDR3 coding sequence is TGTACCAGCAGTTTATGGGTCACCTACAATGAGCAGTTCTTC. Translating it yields CTSSLWVTYNEQFF.

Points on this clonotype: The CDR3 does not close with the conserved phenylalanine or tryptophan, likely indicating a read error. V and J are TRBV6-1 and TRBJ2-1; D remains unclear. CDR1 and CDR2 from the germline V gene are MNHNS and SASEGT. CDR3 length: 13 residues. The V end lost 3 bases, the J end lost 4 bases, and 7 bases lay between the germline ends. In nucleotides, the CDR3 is TGTGCCAGCAGTGACGAAGATTACAATGAGCAGTTCCTC. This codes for CASSDEDYNEQFL.

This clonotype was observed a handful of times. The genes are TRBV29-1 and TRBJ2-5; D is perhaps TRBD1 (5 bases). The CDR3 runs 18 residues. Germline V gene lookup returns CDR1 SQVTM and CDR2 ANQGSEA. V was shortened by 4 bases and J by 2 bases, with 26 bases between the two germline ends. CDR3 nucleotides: TGCAGCGTTGCCGTCAGGGTCCTACCTGACTTCCGACAAGAGACCCAGTACTTC. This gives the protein CSVAVRVLPDFRQETQYF.

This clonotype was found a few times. The CDR3 here is CASSPFSGAETQYF. The CDR3, as DNA: TGCGCCAGCAGCCCATTTTCGGGGGCGGAGACCCAGTACTTC. This sequence joins TRBV5-1 and TRBJ2-5; perhaps D is TRBD1 or TRBD2 (6 bases each). Germline V gene data show CDR1 as SGHRS and CDR2 as YFSETQ. The CDR3 extends over 14 amino acids. Trimming removed 4 bases at V and 5 bases at J, with 15 bases between.

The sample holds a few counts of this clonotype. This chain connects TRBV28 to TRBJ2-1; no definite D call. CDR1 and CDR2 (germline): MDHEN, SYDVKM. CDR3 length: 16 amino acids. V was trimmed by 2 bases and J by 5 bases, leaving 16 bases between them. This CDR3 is CASSLVSHFNDNEQFF. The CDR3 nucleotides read TGTGCCAGCAGTTTAGTATCCCATTTTAATGACAATGAGCAGTTCTTC.

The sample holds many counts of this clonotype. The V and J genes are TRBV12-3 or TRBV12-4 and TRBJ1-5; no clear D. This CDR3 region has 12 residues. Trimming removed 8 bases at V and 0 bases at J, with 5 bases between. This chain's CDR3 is CASDGSNQPQHF. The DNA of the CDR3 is TGTGCCAGCGACGGTAGCAATCAGCCCCAGCATTTT.

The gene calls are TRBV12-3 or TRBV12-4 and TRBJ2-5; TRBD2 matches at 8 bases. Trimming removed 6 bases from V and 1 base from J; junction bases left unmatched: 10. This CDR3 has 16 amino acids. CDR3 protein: CASSPHGGGSQETQYF. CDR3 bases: TGTGCCAGCAGCCCCCACGGCGGGGGGTCCCAAGAGACCCAGTACTTC.

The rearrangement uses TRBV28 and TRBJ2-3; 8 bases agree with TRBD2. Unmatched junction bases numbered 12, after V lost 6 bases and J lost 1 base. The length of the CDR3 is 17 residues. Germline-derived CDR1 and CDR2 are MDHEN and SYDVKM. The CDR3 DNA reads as TGTGCCAGCAGCTCCCCCGCGGTGCGGGAGGGCACAGATACGCAGTATTTT. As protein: CASSSPAVREGTDTQYF.

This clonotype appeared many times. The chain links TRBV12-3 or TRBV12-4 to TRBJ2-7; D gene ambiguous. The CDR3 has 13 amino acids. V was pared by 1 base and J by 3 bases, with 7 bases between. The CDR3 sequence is CASSLEWVYEQYF. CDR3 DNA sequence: TGTGCCAGCAGTTTAGAATGGGTCTACGAGCAGTACTTC.

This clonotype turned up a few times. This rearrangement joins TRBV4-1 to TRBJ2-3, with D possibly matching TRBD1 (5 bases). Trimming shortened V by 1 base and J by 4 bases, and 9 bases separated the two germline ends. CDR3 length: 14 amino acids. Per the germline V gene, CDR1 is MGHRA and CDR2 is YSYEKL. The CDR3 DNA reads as TGCGCCAGCAGCCAAGGTGCAGGGTCAGATACGCAGTATTTT. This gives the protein CASSQGAGSDTQYF.

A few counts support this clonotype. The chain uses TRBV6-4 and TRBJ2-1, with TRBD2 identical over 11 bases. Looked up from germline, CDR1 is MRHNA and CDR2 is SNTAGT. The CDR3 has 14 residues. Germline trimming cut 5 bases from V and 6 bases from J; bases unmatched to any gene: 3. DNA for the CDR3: TGTGCCAGCAGTCATAGCGGGGGGGCCAATGAGCAGTTCTTC. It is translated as CASSHSGGANEQFF.

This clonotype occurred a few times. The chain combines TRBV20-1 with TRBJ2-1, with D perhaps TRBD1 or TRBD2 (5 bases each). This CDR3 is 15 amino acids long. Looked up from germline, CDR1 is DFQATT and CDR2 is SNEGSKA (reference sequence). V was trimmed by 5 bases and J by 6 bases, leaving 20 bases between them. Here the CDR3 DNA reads TGCAGTGCTCAACAGGAGACCCGGACTCTCAATGAGCAGTTCTTC. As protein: CSAQQETRTLNEQFF.

The CDR3 reads CASSSEGGSHEQYV. In DNA, the CDR3 is TGCGCCAGCAGCTCGGAGGGGGGTTCGCACGAGCAGTACGTC. The rearrangement joins TRBV5-1 to TRBJ2-7, with D perhaps being TRBD1 or TRBD2 (6 bases each). In germline, CDR1 is SGHRS, CDR2 YFSETQ. V gave up 3 bases and J gave up 5 bases, with 15 bases separating them. The CDR3 length is 14 residues.